This T cell receptor beta chain originates from a study of blood T cell repertoires in COVID-19. The germline CDR1 and CDR2 sequences are MNHEY and SMNVEV (reference sequence). V was pared by 0 bases and J by 4 bases, with 9 bases of the junction left unmatched. This CDR3 region has 17 residues. Per the study methods: How many nucleated cells were present was estimated from reference gene primer amplification. Produced via immunoSEQ multiplex PCR; TCRdb's table is partial and in-frame only. The DNA was the basis for D and trimming; V, J and clone size are from that table. The sample lists around 130,000 clones, about 83% seen once, with about 3.7% in the top ten. Which cohort a participant joined came from the clinical history participants gave.

The sequenced material came from PBMCs or T cells enriched from blood (not recorded which). The chain carries TRBV27 and TRBJ2-7, with 10 bases that match TRBD2. This clonotype was sampled from a woman between 45 and 65 years old with acute COVID-19. The CDR3 loop reads CASSLSSGTSVTYEQYF. In DNA form, the CDR3 reads TGTGCCAGCAGTTTATCATCCGGGACTAGCGTTACTTACGAGCAGTACTTC.